The 12 T cell receptor beta chains below were found in one sample sequenced in a study of control samples from healthy donors and cancer patients. TCRdb's copy holds only in-frame clones and misses some; the assay was immunoSEQ multiplex PCR. The sample contains about 150,000 clones, over 85% of which appear only once. What was sequenced was blood. Receptors originate from a woman in her forties in good health.

V and J are TRBV7-2 and TRBJ2-1; 10 bases map to TRBD2. This CDR3 has 17 residues. J gave up 0 bases and V 3 bases, and 5 bases lay outside the gene matches. Germline lookup yields CDR1 SGHTA and CDR2 FQGNSA. The CDR3 region is CASSFPSSGGSYNEQFF. CDR3 nucleotides: TGTGCCAGCAGCTTCCCCTCTAGCGGGGGCTCCTACAATGAGCAGTTCTTC.

This chain joins TRBV11-2 and TRBJ1-2; possible D gene TRBD1, 5 bases. V was clipped by 0 bases and J by 4 bases, with 12 bases between them. CDR3 size: 15 residues. Germline V gives CDR1 SGHAT, CDR2 FQNNGV. CDR3 region: CASSLDLLTVYGYTF. The CDR3 DNA reads TGTGCCAGCAGCTTAGATCTACTGACAGTCTATGGCTACACCTTC.

The V call is TRBV7-9, the J call TRBJ1-5, with D tentatively TRBD1 (5 bases). CDR3 size: 14 residues. The germline CDR1 and CDR2 sequences are SEHNR and FQNEAQ (reference sequence). V was clipped by 8 bases and J by 0 bases, with 11 bases between them. CDR3 nucleotides: TGTGCCAGCGGGGGACGGAATAGCAATCAGCCCCAGCATTTT. Its protein product is CASGGRNSNQPQHF.

The chain combines TRBV10-1 with TRBJ2-2; 10 bases agree with TRBD2. Trimming cost V 11 bases and J 1 base; bases outside gene matches: 22. The CDR3 is made up of 20 amino acids. CDR1 is WNHNN, CDR2 SYGVQD, per germline (reference sequence). CDR3 nucleotide sequence: TGCGCCCGGTCTCGGGCGGGGACGAGCGGGGGGGCTAAGAACACCGGGGAGCTGTTTTTT. Translating it yields CARSRAGTSGGAKNTGELFF.

This clone was observed a few times. The chain links TRBV4-2 to TRBJ1-2; D ambiguous. CDR1 and CDR2 from the germline V gene are LGHNA and YNFKEQ. This CDR3 is built from 14 residues. Trimming stripped 0 bases from V and 2 bases from J, with 7 bases between. CDR3 protein: CASSQDYENYGYTF. CDR3 nucleotide sequence: TGTGCCAGCAGCCAAGACTACGAGAACTATGGCTACACCTTC.

J is TRBJ2-3 and V is TRBV7-3, with TRBD2 identical over 9 bases. CDR3 length: 16 amino acids. The V segment lost 4 bases and the J segment 4 bases; nucleotides outside the gene matches: 9. Germline values: CDR1 SGHTA, CDR2 FQGTGA. In DNA, the CDR3 is TGTGCCAGCAGCTCAGGGGGACTAGCTGTCCCAGATACGCAGTATTTT. This gives the protein CASSSGGLAVPDTQYF.

This chain connects TRBV6-5 to TRBJ1-6, with D hard to call. Between the trimmed V and J ends, which lost 8 bases and 2 bases, there was a span of 10 bases. The germline V gene has CDR1 MNHEY and CDR2 SVGAGI. This CDR3 contains 14 residues. The DNA for the CDR3 is TGTGCCAGCGGGGAGGGTACCTATAATTCACCCCTCCACTTT. The encoded protein is CASGEGTYNSPLHF.

This chain links TRBV29-1 with TRBJ2-1, with TRBD2 matching 8 bases. This CDR3 contains 13 residues. Germline CDR1 SQVTM, CDR2 ANQGSEA. Germline trimming cut 0 bases from V and 15 bases from J; bases unmatched to any gene: 10. In DNA form, the CDR3 reads TGCAGCGTTGAAGATCAGCCCAGCGGGAGCCCGTTCTTC. Translating gives CSVEDQPSGSPFF.

V and J are TRBV5-4 and TRBJ2-7; 9 nucleotides agree with TRBD2. Germline values: CDR1 SGHNT, CDR2 YYREEE (reference sequence). The length of the CDR3 is 15 residues. V trimming: 4 bases; J trimming: 3 bases; junction bases outside the gene matches: 8. CDR3 in amino acids: CASSPRLAANYEQYF. CDR3 nucleotides: TGTGCCAGCAGCCCCCGACTAGCGGCGAACTACGAGCAGTACTTC.

This clone was counted once. The CDR3 DNA follows: TGTGCCAGCTCACCGGACAGCTACCCTTCAGCCCAGCATTTT. It encodes CASSPDSYPSAQHF. The J gene is TRBJ1-5, the V gene TRBV18, with a weak D call TRBD1 (6 bases). From germline, CDR1 is KGHSH and CDR2 LQKENI. The CDR3 has 14 residues. Trimming pared 3 bases from V and 11 bases from J, leaving 17 bases between. Combining the CDR3 with reference TRBV18 and TRBJ1-5 gives the whole variable domain NAGVMQNPRHLVRRRGQEARLRCSPMKGHSHVYWYRQLPEEGLKFMVYLQKENIIDESGMPKERFSAEFPKEGPSILRIQQVVRGDSAAYFCASSPDSYPSAQHFGDGTRLSIL.

The chain carries TRBV4-1 and TRBJ2-1; 13 bases match TRBD2. This CDR3 comprises 17 residues. The germline V gene encodes CDR1 MGHRA and CDR2 YSYEKL. V shed 3 bases, J shed 8 bases, and the junction held 10 bases outside the gene matches. For the CDR3, the DNA is TGCGCCAGCAGCCAGGCACTAGCGGGGGGGCTTTCCGATGAGCAGTTCTTC. Amino acid sequence: CASSQALAGGLSDEQFF.

J is TRBJ1-1 and V is TRBV4-2; D unresolved. Germline-derived CDR1 and CDR2 are LGHNA and YNFKEQ. Deletions cut 1 base from V and 4 bases from J, with 10 bases between. The CDR3 is made up of 14 amino acids. CDR3 amino acids: CASSQGRVGTEAFF. In DNA, the CDR3 is TGTGCCAGCAGCCAAGGACGGGTTGGCACTGAAGCTTTCTTT.